This is a list of T cell receptor beta chains from one sample in a study of T cells in Graves' hyperthyroidism and ophthalmopathy. TCRdb used MiXCR to reprocess the multiplex PCR reads, holding one entry per CDR3 protein. The sample lists roughly 700,000 distinct CDR3 sequences; approximately 36% were seen once. Sequenced material: blood. The source is a woman aged 40 to 49 with Graves' hyperthyroidism. The CDR3 runs from the conserved cysteine through the conserved F or W. A D gene is named only where the DNA matches it firmly. Where a row states a size, it is once, few, many or the class of an expanded clone; other rows omit it.

size	J	V	D	CDR3	DNA
-	TRBJ1-3	TRBV15	-	CATSRAGPSDSGNTIYF	TGTGCCACCAGCAGAGCGGGCCCCTCCGACTCTGGAAACACCATATATTTT
once	TRBJ1-2	TRBV20-1	TRBD1	CSARDRGMNYGYTF	TGCAGTGCGAGGGACAGAGGGATGAACTATGGCTACACCTTC
-	TRBJ1-6	TRBV7-8	-	CASSPKRGVLNSPLHF	TGTGCCAGCAGCCCGAAGCGGGGGGTCCTGAATTCACCCCTCCACTTT
-	TRBJ2-7	TRBV7-6	-	CASSQDAGGSYEQYF	TGCGCCAGCAGCCAAGACGCAGGGGGGTCCTACGAGCAGTACTTC
few	TRBJ2-7	TRBV6-2/TRBV6-3	-	CASMGTLEQYF	TGTGCCAGCATGGGAACACTCGAGCAGTACTTC
few	TRBJ1-5	TRBV20-1	-	CSARDVWGSNQPQHF	TGCAGTGCTAGAGATGTCTGGGGTAGCAATCAGCCCCAGCATTTT
many	TRBJ1-6	TRBV4-2	-	CASSRSWTVTNSPLHF	TGTGCCAGCAGCCGTTCCTGGACAGTAACTAATTCACCCCTCCACTTT
-	TRBJ2-2	TRBV7-3	-	CASSQADFRTNTGELVF	TGTGCCAGCAGCCAAGCGGATTTTCGCACTAACACCGGGGAGCTGGTTTTT
-	TRBJ1-3	TRBV5-8	-	CASSLGVGSGNTIYF	TGTGCCAGCAGCTTGGGCGTCGGATCTGGAAACACCATATATTTT
many	TRBJ1-4	TRBV6-6	-	CASSYGGEKLFF	TGTGCCAGCAGCTACGGCGGTGAAAAACTGTTTTTT
many	TRBJ1-1	TRBV20-1	-	CSARRHQGSMNTEAFF	TGCAGTGCTAGACGTCACCAGGGCTCCATGAACACTGAAGCTTTCTTT
few	TRBJ1-6	TRBV6-1	-	CASNRPEYNSPLHF	TGTGCCAGCAATCGACCGGAGTATAATTCACCCCTCCACTTT
many	TRBJ1-6	TRBV5-6	-	CASSLEPGALHF	TGTGCCAGCAGCTTGGAACCAGGAGCCCTCCACTTT
-	TRBJ1-1	TRBV10-2	-	CASSASSNAEAFF	TGCGCCAGCAGTGCTAGTAGCAACGCTGAAGCTTTCTTT
-	TRBJ2-2	TRBV5-1	TRBD2	CASSQGTSGRITGELFF	TGCGCCAGCAGCCAAGGGACTAGCGGGAGGATAACCGGGGAGCTGTTTTTT
-	TRBJ2-2	TRBV27	-	CATRKRGGELFF	TGTGCCACTCGGAAGCGTGGCGGGGAGCTGTTTTTT
many	TRBJ1-2	TRBV4-2	-	CASSQGADGYTF	TGTGCCAGCAGCCAAGGGGCGGATGGCTACACCTTC
-	TRBJ1-1	TRBV6-5	-	CASSYTPGERKNTEAFF	TGTGCCAGCAGTTACACCCCCGGTGAGCGGAAGAACACTGAAGCTTTCTTT
-	TRBJ2-7	TRBV2	-	CASAFGGYEQYF	TGTGCCAGCGCGTTTGGGGGCTACGAGCAGTACTTC
many	TRBJ2-5	TRBV29-1	-	CSVEAGFGTQYF	TGCAGCGTTGAGGCGGGCTTTGGTACCCAGTACTTC
many	TRBJ1-2	TRBV5-4	TRBD1	CASSTGGFYGYTF	TGTGCCAGCAGCACAGGGGGGTTCTATGGCTACACCTTC
-	TRBJ2-5	TRBV18	-	CASSDDSSSQYF	TGTGCCAGCTCAGATGATAGTTCATCCCAGTACTTC
-	TRBJ1-6	TRBV2	-	CASSGGRGNNSPLHF	TGTGCCAGCAGTGGAGGAAGGGGCAATAATTCACCCCTCCACTTT
few	TRBJ2-6	TRBV11-2	-	CASSLGAGAGANVLTF	TGTGCCAGCAGCTTAGGAGCCGGGGCTGGGGCCAACGTCCTGACTTTC
many	TRBJ2-7	TRBV10-3	TRBD2	CAISGRLAGAIYEQYF	TGTGCCATCAGTGGCCGACTAGCGGGGGCGATCTACGAGCAGTACTTC
many	TRBJ2-7	TRBV7-9	-	CASSLRPPDEQYF	TGTGCCAGCAGCTTAAGACCGCCCGACGAGCAGTACTTC
-	TRBJ2-5	TRBV11-2	TRBD2	CASRNPGGQETQYF	TGTGCCAGCAGGAACCCGGGGGGGCAAGAGACCCAGTACTTC
-	TRBJ2-7	TRBV10-3	-	CAISEPPQGGRQHF	TGTGCCATCAGTGAGCCCCCCCAAGGCGGCAGGCAGCACTTC
few	TRBJ2-2	TRBV7-9	-	CASSPQGTHTGELFF	TGTGCCAGCAGCCCTCAGGGGACACACACCGGGGAGCTGTTTTTT
-	TRBJ1-5	TRBV15	TRBD1	CATSRERGPLTCSNQPQHF	TGTGCCACCAGCAGAGAAAGGGGGCCGCTAACTTGTAGCAATCAGCCCCAGCATTTT
few	TRBJ1-3	TRBV20-1	-	CSARSGSGNTIYF	TGCAGTGCTAGATCCGGGTCTGGAAACACCATATATTTT
many	TRBJ1-1	TRBV6-5	-	CASSFPVNTEAFF	TGTGCCAGCAGTTTTCCCGTGAACACTGAAGCTTTCTTT
many	TRBJ2-5	TRBV9	TRBD1	CASSVSGGQGGETQYF	TGTGCCAGCAGCGTCTCAGGCGGACAGGGGGGAGAGACCCAGTACTTC
-	TRBJ1-3	TRBV18	-	CASSLRQPSGNTIYF	TGTGCCAGCTCACTACGACAGCCAAGTGGAAACACCATATATTTT
many	TRBJ1-2	TRBV20-1	-	CSARDPFAVSGYTF	TGCAGTGCTAGAGATCCCTTCGCAGTTTCGGGCTACACCTTC
few	TRBJ2-7	TRBV7-2	-	CASSLYTGVSYEQYF	TGTGCCAGCAGCTTATATACGGGAGTCTCCTACGAGCAGTACTTC
many	TRBJ1-2	TRBV10-3	-	CAISESVDFNGYTF	TGTGCCATCAGTGAGTCGGTGGACTTCAATGGCTACACCTTC
-	TRBJ2-5	TRBV2	TRBD1	CASSQTGAAREETQYF	TGTGCCAGCAGTCAGACAGGGGCCGCAAGGGAGGAGACCCAGTACTTC
few	TRBJ2-2	TRBV5-5	TRBD2	CASSPSQAGASTGELFF	TGTGCCAGCAGTCCAAGCCAGGCGGGAGCCTCCACCGGGGAGCTGTTTTTT
many	TRBJ1-6	TRBV7-9	-	CASSRNKGGHNSPLHF	TGTGCCAGCAGCAGGAACAAGGGGGGCCATAATTCACCCCTCCACTTT
-	TRBJ1-5	TRBV7-4	-	CASSLNWGGNQPQHF	TGTGCCAGCAGCTTAAATTGGGGAGGCAATCAGCCCCAGCATTTT
-	TRBJ1-1	TRBV5-5	TRBD1	CASSPWAGTESTEAFF	TGCGCCAGCAGCCCGTGGGCCGGGACAGAGAGCACTGAAGCTTTCTTT
-	TRBJ1-5	TRBV20-1	-	CSAREVARPNQPQHF	TGCAGTGCTAGAGAGGTCGCCAGGCCAAATCAGCCCCAGCATTTT
-	TRBJ1-5	TRBV12-3/TRBV12-4	-	CASSERLAGSNQPQHF	TGTGCCAGCAGTGAAAGACTAGCGGGGAGCAATCAGCCCCAGCATTTT